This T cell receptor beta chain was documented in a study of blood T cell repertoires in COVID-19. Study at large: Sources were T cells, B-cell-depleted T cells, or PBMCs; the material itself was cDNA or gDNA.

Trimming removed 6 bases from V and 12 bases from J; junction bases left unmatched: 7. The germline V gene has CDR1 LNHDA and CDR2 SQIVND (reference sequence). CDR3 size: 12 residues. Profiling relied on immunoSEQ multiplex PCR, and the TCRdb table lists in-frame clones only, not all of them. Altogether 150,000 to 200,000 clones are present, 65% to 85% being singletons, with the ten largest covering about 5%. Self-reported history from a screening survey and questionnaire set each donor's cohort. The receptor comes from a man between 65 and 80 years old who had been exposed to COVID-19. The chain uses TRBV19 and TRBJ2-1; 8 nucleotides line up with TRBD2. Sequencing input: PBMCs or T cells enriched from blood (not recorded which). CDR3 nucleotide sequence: TGTGCCAGTAGGGCGGGAGCGGGAGTGCAGTTCTTC. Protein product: CASRAGAGVQFF.